This TCR beta chain was recorded in a study of blood T cell repertoires in COVID-19. Profiling relied on immunoSEQ multiplex PCR, and the TCRdb table lists in-frame clones only, not all of them. The profile covers 200,000 to 250,000 clones, with nearly 90% appearing a single time and about 14% taken by the ten largest. This clone showed up just a few times. The V and J ends lost 1 base and 4 bases, in that order; junction bases with no gene match: 12. The germline V gene encodes CDR1 SGHRS and CDR2 YFSETQ. The CDR3 is 17 residues long. The chain employs TRBV5-1 and TRBJ1-1; TRBD1 agrees at 8 bases. The sample was PBMCs or T cells enriched from blood (not recorded which). The receptor was isolated from a man in his thirties or forties who had been exposed to COVID-19. The CDR3 DNA sequence: TGCGCCAGCAGCTTGAATCCGGGACAGGTTCGGTCCACTGAAGCTTTCTTT. Its protein product is CASSLNPGQVRSTEAFF.